This entry lists 12 T cell receptor beta chains sequenced from one sample in a study of blood T cell repertoires in COVID-19. Profiling relied on immunoSEQ multiplex PCR, and the TCRdb table lists in-frame clones only, not all of them. Of 30,000 to 50,000 clones listed, more than 80% are singletons. The material sequenced was peripheral blood. The receptors derive from a man aged 55 to 70 with acute or convalescent COVID-19.

The rearrangement links TRBV24-1 to TRBJ1-4; D unclear. V lost 11 bases and J lost 4, with 19 bases in between. Per germline, CDR1 KGHDR and CDR2 SFDVKD. The CDR3 contains 15 residues. This CDR3 is CARPFYRNLNEKLFF. The CDR3 coding sequence is TGTGCCAGACCATTCTACAGAAATCTTAATGAAAAACTGTTTTTT.

The V and J genes are TRBV30 and TRBJ1-1; D perhaps matches TRBD1 (5 bases). This CDR3 region has 13 residues. The germline V and J ends were trimmed by 2 bases and 6 bases, with 13 bases remaining between them. CDR1 GTSNPN and CDR2 SVGIG come from the germline V gene (reference sequence). The CDR3 protein is CAWSWGVNAEAFF. The CDR3 nucleotides are TGTGCCTGGAGTTGGGGGGTGAATGCTGAAGCTTTCTTT.

V usage is TRBV20-1 and J usage is TRBJ2-7; D might be TRBD1 (6 bases). The germline V and J ends were trimmed by 3 bases and 9 bases, with 12 bases remaining between them. Germline CDR1 and CDR2: DFQATT and SNEGSKA (reference sequence). CDR3 length: 11 residues. CDR3 protein: CSARQGHPQYF. The CDR3 DNA follows: TGCAGTGCTAGGCAGGGACACCCGCAGTACTTC.

The V call is TRBV20-1, the J call TRBJ2-5; TRBD1 might be the D (6 bases). Germline V gene lookup returns CDR1 DFQATT and CDR2 SNEGSKA (reference sequence). The CDR3 runs 11 residues. V lost 6 bases and J 4 bases, leaving 9 bases between the germline ends. The CDR3 DNA follows: TGCAGTGCACCCAGGGGAGAGACCCAGTACTTC. Translating gives CSAPRGETQYF.

This chain uses TRBV5-1 with TRBJ2-5; TRBD1 agrees at 7 bases. The germline CDR1 and CDR2 sequences are SGHRS and YFSETQ. Trimming at V came to 2 bases and at J to 3 bases, leaving 7 bases not matched to a gene. The CDR3 consists of 15 residues. The CDR3 region is CASSLQQGPKETQYF. The CDR3 DNA sequence: TGCGCCAGCAGCTTACAACAGGGGCCAAAAGAGACCCAGTACTTC.

The chain recombines TRBV18 with TRBJ2-2; D might be TRBD2 (6 bases). Trimming shortened V by 2 bases and J by 1 base, and 14 bases separated the two germline ends. Per germline, CDR1 KGHSH and CDR2 LQKENI. CDR3 length: 17 residues. CDR3 residues: CASSPGRTGVNTGELFF. In nucleotides, the CDR3 is TGTGCCAGCTCACCAGGGAGGACGGGAGTGAACACCGGGGAGCTGTTTTTT.

This rearrangement joins TRBV2 to TRBJ1-5, with D possibly being TRBD1 (5 bases). The CDR3 is made up of 16 amino acids. Trimming took off 1 base at V and 0 bases at J, with 10 bases between the two ends. Germline V gene sequence: CDR1 SNHLY, CDR2 FYNNEI. CDR3 in amino acids: CASSEEDGHSNQPQHF. DNA of the CDR3: TGTGCCAGCAGTGAAGAGGACGGACATAGCAATCAGCCCCAGCATTTT.

V usage is TRBV7-3 and J usage is TRBJ1-1; D is undetermined. V was pared by 5 bases and J by 1 base, with 8 bases between. The CDR3 runs 13 residues. Germline V gives CDR1 SGHTA, CDR2 FQGTGA. In DNA, the CDR3 is TGTGCCAGCAGCCGGGAGGGGAACACTGAAGCTTTCTTT. Translation: CASSREGNTEAFF.

The rearrangement uses TRBV5-8 and TRBJ2-6; D is unresolved. Trimming cost V 3 bases and J 1 base, with 8 bases left between them. CDR3 length equals 15 residues. Germline V lookup: CDR1 SGHTS, CDR2 YDEGEE. CDR3 sequence: CASSWVGSGANVLTF. The CDR3 region has the DNA TGTGCCAGCAGCTGGGTCGGGTCTGGGGCCAACGTCCTGACTTTC.

The chain is built from TRBV29-1 and TRBJ2-6, with 7 bases aligning to TRBD1. The CDR3 runs to 14 residues. With 3 bases clipped from V and 4 bases from J, the junction kept 3 bases outside the gene matches. The germline CDR1 and CDR2 sequences are SQVTM and ANQGSEA. The CDR3: CSVDTGAGANVLTF. The CDR3 DNA reads as TGCAGCGTTGATACAGGGGCCGGGGCCAACGTCCTGACTTTC.

This chain links TRBV12-3 or TRBV12-4 with TRBJ2-7; D ambiguous. The CDR3 runs to 12 residues. V was cut by 5 bases and J by 4 bases, with 9 bases left in between. CDR3 sequence reads: CASSHQIYEQYF. In DNA, the CDR3 is TGTGCCAGCAGTCACCAGATTTACGAGCAGTACTTC.

This rearrangement joins TRBV7-2 to TRBJ1-1; TRBD1 aligns across 8 bases. Trimming removed 5 bases from V and 5 bases from J; junction bases left unmatched: 10. Germline CDR1 and CDR2: SGHTA and FQGNSA. The CDR3 totals 15 residues. CDR3 protein: CASSGSRGPGTEAFF. The CDR3 nucleotides read TGTGCCAGCAGCGGAAGCAGGGGGCCAGGGACTGAAGCTTTCTTT.